The 31 T cell receptor beta chains below were found in one sample sequenced in a study of T cell responses to AZD1222 COVID-19 vaccine. TCRdb's table, derived via immunoSEQ multiplex PCR, lists solely in-frame clones and lacks some. The sample has about 180,000 clones; roughly 91% are singletons. Here the sequenced sample was peripheral blood, taken 28 days after the second AZD1222 dose. These receptor sequences come from an adult who received the AZD1222 COVID-19 vaccine.

This rearrangement joins TRBV19 to TRBJ2-4; 7 nucleotides align to TRBD2. This CDR3 comprises 14 residues. The V gene end was trimmed by 5 bases and the J gene end by 0 bases; junction bases not matched to a gene: 1. Germline V gene sequence: CDR1 LNHDA, CDR2 SQIVND (reference sequence). In DNA form, the CDR3 reads TGTGCCAGTAGTGGCGGGGGAGCCAAAAACATTCAGTACTTC. This gives the protein CASSGGGAKNIQYF. Full variable domain (remainder filled in from reference TRBV19 and TRBJ2-4): DGGITQSPKYLFRKEGQNVTLSCEQNLNHDAMYWYRQDPGQGLRLIYYSQIVNDFQKGDIAEGYSVSREKKESFPLTVTSAQKNPTAFYLCASSGGGAKNIQYFGAGTRLSVL.

This chain uses TRBV19 with TRBJ2-1; the match to TRBD1 covers 9 bases. CDR3 length: 13 residues. V trimming: 6 bases; J trimming: 6 bases; junction bases outside the gene matches: 3. Germline V CDR1 and CDR2: LNHDA, SQIVND (reference sequence). The CDR3, as DNA: TGTGCCAGTAGACCGACAGGGGGCAATGAGCAGTTCTTC. This codes for CASRPTGGNEQFF.

The chain links TRBV4-3 to TRBJ2-2; 13 bases are a match to TRBD2. CDR3 length equals 18 residues. Germline V lookup: CDR1 LGHNA, CDR2 YSLEER. The ends lost 1 base at V and 8 bases at J; junction bases unmatched: 10. The CDR3 coding sequence is TGCGCCAGCAGCCAAGGAGGGCCGGGACTAGCGGGAACAGGGGAGCTGTTTTTT. It yields the protein CASSQGGPGLAGTGELFF.

This chain joins TRBV6-5 and TRBJ1-2, with TRBD1 matching 9 bases. CDR1 and CDR2 (germline): MNHEY, SVGAGI. The CDR3 consists of 15 residues. Trimming cost V 6 bases and J 3 bases; bases outside gene matches: 8. This CDR3 is CASRPPGQGDYGYTF. The CDR3 nucleotides read TGTGCCAGCAGACCGCCGGGACAGGGTGACTATGGCTACACCTTC.

V is TRBV7-3 and J is TRBJ1-2, with D perhaps matching TRBD1 (6 bases). Germline assignment: CDR1 SGHTA and CDR2 FQGTGA. This CDR3 contains 13 residues. V gave up 7 bases and J gave up 3 bases, with 12 bases separating them. This CDR3 is CASTGAGDYGYTF. The DNA for the CDR3 is TGTGCCAGCACGGGGGCTGGTGACTATGGCTACACCTTC.

The chain employs TRBV7-9 and TRBJ1-2; D is unresolved. V shed 3 bases and J shed 4 bases, with 9 bases lying between them. Germline CDR1 reads SEHNR; CDR2 reads FQNEAQ (reference sequence). CDR3 length equals 13 residues. CDR3 sequence: CASSLPALYGYTF. The CDR3 nucleotides are TGTGCCAGCAGCTTGCCCGCCCTCTATGGCTACACCTTC. Complete variable domain (other parts from reference TRBV7-9 and TRBJ1-2): DTGVSQNPRHKITKRGQNVTFRCDPISEHNRLYWYRQTLGQGPEFLTYFQNEAQLEKSRLLSDRFSAERPKGSFSTLEIQRTEQGDSAMYLCASSLPALYGYTFGSGTRLTVV.

The V call is TRBV28, the J call TRBJ2-7, with 10 nucleotides matching TRBD2. CDR3 size: 13 residues. Trimming took 8 bases from V and 4 from J; bases not matched to a gene: 5. The germline V gene has CDR1 MDHEN and CDR2 SYDVKM. CDR3 residues: CASAAGGPYEQYF. The CDR3 DNA reads as TGTGCCAGCGCAGCGGGAGGGCCTTACGAGCAGTACTTC.

This sequence joins TRBV18 and TRBJ2-1, with 10 nucleotides matching TRBD2. The CDR3 has 17 amino acids. Unmatched junction bases numbered 8, after V lost 0 bases and J lost 6 bases. Germline loops: CDR1 KGHSH, CDR2 LQKENI. This chain's CDR3 is CASSPPIAGGGTNEQFF. The DNA for the CDR3 is TGTGCCAGCTCACCACCTATAGCGGGAGGAGGTACCAATGAGCAGTTCTTC. Filled out from reference TRBV18 and TRBJ2-1, the complete variable domain reads NAGVMQNPRHLVRRRGQEARLRCSPMKGHSHVYWYRQLPEEGLKFMVYLQKENIIDESGMPKERFSAEFPKEGPSILRIQQVVRGDSAAYFCASSPPIAGGGTNEQFFGPGTRLTVL.

The genes are TRBV15 and TRBJ1-1, with D unclear. This CDR3 is 14 amino acids long. Germline CDR1 LNHNV, CDR2 YYDKDF (reference sequence). Trimming stripped 0 bases from V and 4 bases from J, with 9 bases between. DNA for the CDR3: TGTGCCACCAGCAGAGATCTAGGGCCCACTGAAGCTTTCTTT. The encoded protein is CATSRDLGPTEAFF.

The chain uses TRBV28 and TRBJ2-5, with 10 bases fitting TRBD2. V lost 3 bases and J lost 5; bases outside the gene matches: 3. This CDR3 comprises 14 residues. The germline V gene encodes CDR1 MDHEN and CDR2 SYDVKM. In DNA, the CDR3 is TGTGCCAGCAGTTTCCTAGCGGGAGAGGAGACCCAGTACTTC. This encodes CASSFLAGEETQYF.

The J gene is TRBJ2-1, the V gene TRBV19, with 11 bases that match TRBD2. V was clipped by 7 bases and J by 0 bases; unmatched bases: 8. The CDR3 extends over 17 amino acids. CDR1 is LNHDA and CDR2 is SQIVND in the germline V gene (reference sequence). Here the CDR3 reads CASTTLAGESSYNEQFF. CDR3 in DNA: TGTGCCAGTACTACACTAGCGGGAGAGAGCTCCTACAATGAGCAGTTCTTC.

The chain is built from TRBV2 and TRBJ2-7, with TRBD2 as a possible D gene (5 bases). The CDR3 is 14 residues long. The germline V and J ends were trimmed by 3 bases and 0 bases, with 9 bases remaining between them. CDR1 SNHLY and CDR2 FYNNEI come from the germline V gene. CDR3 in amino acids: CASSDPGSSYEQYF. CDR3 nucleotide sequence: TGTGCCAGCAGTGACCCGGGGTCCTCCTACGAGCAGTACTTC. Combining the CDR3 with reference TRBV2 and TRBJ2-7 gives the whole variable domain EPEVTQTPSHQVTQMGQEVILRCVPISNHLYFYWYRQILGQKVEFLVSFYNNEISEKSEIFDDQFSVERPDGSNFTLKIRSTKLEDSAMYFCASSDPGSSYEQYFGPGTRLTVT.

The rearrangement joins TRBV7-2 to TRBJ2-7; TRBD2 aligns across 9 bases. The CDR3 has 15 amino acids. Germline loops: CDR1 SGHTA, CDR2 FQGNSA. V shed 5 bases, J shed 1 base, and the junction held 6 bases outside the gene matches. CDR3 bases: TGTGCCAGCAGCACCTCAGCGGGAGGTTCCTACGAGCAGTACTTC. It codes for CASSTSAGGSYEQYF.

The chain employs TRBV18 and TRBJ2-3, with D possibly being TRBD2 (6 bases). Germline CDR1 is KGHSH and CDR2 is LQKENI. The V end was cut by 3 bases, the J end by 4 bases, with 11 bases between. CDR3 size: 14 residues. The CDR3 region has the DNA TGTGCCAGCTCACCTTTCAGGGAGGCAGATACGCAGTATTTT. Translation gives CASSPFREADTQYF.

The chain employs TRBV28 and TRBJ2-7; no firm D call. The germline V and J ends were trimmed by 7 bases and 3 bases, with 16 bases remaining between them. CDR3 length: 14 residues. Looked up from germline, CDR1 is MDHEN and CDR2 is SYDVKM. The CDR3: CASMRNRILYEQYF. In DNA, the CDR3 is TGTGCCAGCATGAGGAACAGAATCCTCTACGAGCAGTACTTC.

V is TRBV5-6 and J is TRBJ1-3; 7 nucleotides agree with TRBD1. Germline CDR1 SGHDT, CDR2 YYEEEE. The CDR3 is 16 amino acids. V trimming: 4 bases; J trimming: 3 bases; junction bases outside the gene matches: 10. The CDR3 sequence is CASSTQTGRGGNTIYF. The CDR3 nucleotides are TGTGCCAGCAGCACCCAGACAGGGAGAGGTGGAAACACCATATATTTT. The full variable domain, completed using reference TRBV5-6 and TRBJ1-3, is DAGVTQSPTHLIKTRGQQVTLRCSPKSGHDTVSWYQQALGQGPQFIFQYYEEEERQRGNFPDRFSGHQFPNYSSELNVNALLLGDSALYLCASSTQTGRGGNTIYFGEGSWLTVV.

This chain connects TRBV18 to TRBJ1-3; tentatively, D is TRBD1 (6 bases). V was cut by 5 bases and J by 2 bases, with 10 bases left in between. Germline values: CDR1 KGHSH, CDR2 LQKENI. The CDR3 contains 14 residues. CDR3 loop: CASSADSAGNTIYF. The DNA of the CDR3 is TGTGCCAGCTCAGCGGACAGCGCTGGAAACACCATATATTTT.

V is TRBV24-1 and J is TRBJ2-7, with D possibly matching TRBD2 (6 bases). Trimming left V 6 bases short and J 3 bases short, with 8 bases between. CDR1 is KGHDR, CDR2 SFDVKD, per germline. The CDR3 is 12 amino acids. This CDR3 is CATSRGNYEQYF. For the CDR3, the DNA is TGTGCCACCAGTCGCGGGAACTACGAGCAGTACTTC.

This clone was observed a few times. The chain combines TRBV27 with TRBJ2-3; D not resolved. This CDR3 spans 13 amino acids. Germline assignment: CDR1 MNHEY and CDR2 SMNVEV (reference sequence). Trimming left V 5 bases short and J 1 base short, with 7 bases between. The chain's CDR3 is CASSPWRTDTQYF. The CDR3 nucleotides are TGTGCCAGCAGTCCCTGGCGCACAGATACGCAGTATTTT.

V is TRBV28 and J is TRBJ2-3; D is possibly TRBD1 (5 bases). Germline CDR1 reads MDHEN; CDR2 reads SYDVKM. CDR3 length equals 14 residues. V lost 5 bases and J lost 4, with 13 bases in between. CDR3 amino acids: CASSLPGASDTQYF. CDR3 DNA sequence: TGTGCCAGCAGTCTCCCTGGGGCGTCAGATACGCAGTATTTT.

The rearrangement links TRBV19 to TRBJ1-6; 7 nucleotides line up with TRBD1. The CDR3 totals 20 residues. CDR1 is LNHDA, CDR2 SQIVND, per germline (reference sequence). V shed 5 bases and J 0 bases; nucleotides not matched to a gene: 16. DNA for the CDR3: TGTGCCAGTAGTCCAAACCGGGACAGCCTCCCACCCTCCTATAATTCACCCCTCCACTTT. It specifies CASSPNRDSLPPSYNSPLHF.

This chain joins TRBV2 and TRBJ2-7; a weak D match, TRBD1 (6 bases). Trimming removed 8 bases from V and 0 bases from J, with 14 bases in between. Germline V CDR1 and CDR2: SNHLY, FYNNEI. There are 14 residues in the CDR3. The DNA of the CDR3 is TGTGCCAGCCGAGGACAGCTCAGCTCCTACGAGCAGTACTTC. This sequence encodes CASRGQLSSYEQYF.

Comment on this clone: Sequence at one end of the junction differs from germline and may be a read error. The chain employs TRBV18 and TRBJ1-1; TRBD1 agrees at 8 bases. Germline CDR1 is KGHSH and CDR2 is LQKENI. This CDR3 has 15 residues. The CDR3 protein is CASSSSTGVKTEAFF. The CDR3 DNA is TGTGCCAGCTCATCGTCGACAGGGGTGAAGACTGAAGCTTTCTTT.

The chain uses TRBV10-1 and TRBJ2-5, with TRBD2 matching 7 bases. The length of the CDR3 is 12 residues. After removal of 7 bases from V and 5 bases from J, the junction contained 4 bases not matched to a gene. Germline CDR1 is WNHNN and CDR2 is SYGVQD (reference sequence). The CDR3 sequence is CASTTSVETQYF. The CDR3 DNA follows: TGCGCCAGCACCACTAGCGTTGAGACCCAGTACTTC.

This chain joins TRBV7-2 and TRBJ2-7, with a possible D match to TRBD1 (7 bases). The CDR3 totals 13 residues. Germline V gene lookup returns CDR1 SGHTA and CDR2 FQGNSA. The V end lost 1 base, the J end lost 7 bases, and 11 bases lay between the germline ends. CDR3 amino acids: CASSLGSGGEQYF. The DNA of the CDR3 is TGTGCCAGCAGCTTAGGTTCAGGGGGGGAGCAGTACTTC.

CDR3 protein: CASSWQRGGEQYF. The CDR3 DNA sequence: TGTGCCAGCAGTTGGCAGCGTGGTGGCGAGCAGTACTTC. The chain recombines TRBV27 with TRBJ2-7; D call uncertain. The germline V gene encodes CDR1 MNHEY and CDR2 SMNVEV (reference sequence). CDR3 length: 13 amino acids. Trimming stripped 4 bases from V and 6 bases from J, with 13 bases between.

The genes are TRBV6-1 and TRBJ1-1, with a tentative D call TRBD1 (6 bases). Germline V lookup: CDR1 MNHNS, CDR2 SASEGT. The CDR3 is 15 residues long. Trimming took 3 bases from V and 0 from J, leaving 11 bases between them. The CDR3 protein is CASSDLGAMNTEAFF. The CDR3, as DNA: TGTGCCAGCAGTGATCTGGGGGCAATGAACACTGAAGCTTTCTTT.

This chain joins TRBV5-4 and TRBJ1-2; TRBD1 might be the D (5 bases). Germline loops: CDR1 SGHNT, CDR2 YYREEE (reference sequence). With 3 bases removed from V and 8 bases from J, the gap between germline ends came to 8 bases. The CDR3 has 11 amino acids. The CDR3 loop reads CASSWGRGYTF. The DNA for the CDR3 is TGTGCCAGCAGCTGGGGGAGAGGCTACACCTTC. The full variable domain, with the rest looked up from reference TRBV5-4 and TRBJ1-2, is ETGVTQSPTHLIKTRGQQVTLRCSSQSGHNTVSWYQQALGQGPQFIFQYYREEENGRGNFPPRFSGLQFPNYSSELNVNALELDDSALYLCASSWGRGYTFGSGTRLTVV.

The V call is TRBV3-1 (or the pseudogene TRBV3-2), the J call TRBJ2-1, with no clear D. CDR1 is LGHDT and CDR2 is YNNKEL in the germline V gene (reference sequence). With 2 bases removed from V and 9 bases from J, the gap between germline ends came to 17 bases. There are 15 residues in the CDR3. Written as DNA, the CDR3 is TGTGCCAGCAGCCAACTCACGGCCCTTCTCGGTGAGCAGTTCTTC. Translated, it gives CASSQLTALLGEQFF.

To note about this clone: Relative to the germline gene, one junction end is altered; a read error may explain this. This chain connects TRBV7-7 to TRBJ2-3, with D perhaps TRBD1 or TRBD2 (5 bases each). Germline CDR1 SSHAT, CDR2 FNYEAQ (reference sequence). This CDR3 comprises 15 residues. CDR3 amino acids: CASSLRAGSTDTQYF. In DNA form, the CDR3 reads TGTGCTAGCAGCTTGAGGGCAGGGAGCACAGATACGCAGTATTTT.

The gene calls are TRBV4-3 and TRBJ1-4; no firm D call. Germline V gene sequence: CDR1 LGHNA, CDR2 YSLEER. The CDR3 contains 14 residues. Trimming stripped 1 base from V and 4 bases from J, with 7 bases between. The chain's CDR3 is CASSQGSHNEKLFF. CDR3 bases: TGCGCCAGCAGCCAAGGCAGCCATAATGAAAAACTGTTTTTT.